A single sample gave rise to the 20 T cell receptor beta chains below, sequenced in a study of blood T cell repertoires in COVID-19. The method was immunoSEQ multiplex PCR; TCRdb's version includes in-frame clones alone and lacks a portion of them. The repertoire holds 150,000 or so clones, 65% to 90% seen once, with 12% in the top ten. The sequencing input was peripheral blood. The source is a woman aged 55-70 years with COVID-19, enrolled during active disease.

This clone is a singleton in its sample. The gene calls are TRBV10-2 and TRBJ1-1; tentatively, D is TRBD1 (5 bases). Germline V gene data show CDR1 as WSHSY and CDR2 as SAAADI. The germline V and J ends were trimmed by 3 bases and 3 bases, with 8 bases remaining between them. This CDR3 region has 13 residues. The CDR3 protein is CASSEGGDTEAFF. CDR3 in DNA: TGCGCCAGCAGTGAAGGAGGGGACACTGAAGCTTTCTTT.

This rearrangement joins TRBV18 to TRBJ1-1; 7 nucleotides match TRBD1. Germline CDR1 and CDR2: KGHSH and LQKENI. This CDR3 has 15 amino acids. The V and J ends lost 3 bases and 3 bases, in that order; junction bases with no gene match: 7. In nucleotides, the CDR3 is TGTGCCAGCTCACCTAGGGGGCGGAAGTACACTGAAGCTTTCTTT. It codes for CASSPRGRKYTEAFF.

This clone appeared a single time. The chain uses TRBV18 and TRBJ1-6; 7 nucleotides match TRBD1. The CDR3 consists of 17 residues. J gave up 6 bases and V 1 base, and 9 bases lay outside the gene matches. Germline lookup yields CDR1 KGHSH and CDR2 LQKENI. CDR3 sequence: CASSPQSKTGSNSPLHF. CDR3 DNA sequence: TGTGCCAGCTCACCACAGTCTAAGACAGGGAGTAATTCACCCCTCCACTTT.

J is TRBJ1-3 and V is TRBV11-2; TRBD1 matches at 8 bases. Losses at the gene ends were 3 bases for V and 4 bases for J; bases not matched to a gene: 14. Germline V gene data show CDR1 as SGHAT and CDR2 as FQNNGV. This CDR3 has 18 residues. CDR3 bases: TGTGCCAGCAGCTTCAATGCCGGACAGGGTCGATCGGGAAACACCATATATTTT. Protein: CASSFNAGQGRSGNTIYF.

The V and J genes are TRBV21-1 and TRBJ2-6; TRBD1, the table's D call, lacks a check against the DNA. TRBV21-1 is marked as a pseudogene. The CDR3 consists of 15 residues. CDR3 protein: CASSKTKSGANVLTF. The CDR3 DNA is TGTGCCAGCAGCAAAACAAAATCTGGGGCCAACGTCCTGACTTTC.

This chain connects TRBV12-5 to TRBJ1-2, with D perhaps TRBD1 (5 bases). Germline V lookup: CDR1 LGHNT, CDR2 FRNRAP. The V end was cut by 6 bases, the J end by 5 bases, with 19 bases between. The CDR3 has 15 amino acids. This chain's CDR3 is CASGPASTEWYGYTF. CDR3 in DNA: TGTGCTAGTGGCCCGGCGTCGACAGAATGGTATGGCTACACCTTC.

The CDR3 bases are TGTGCCAGCTCCCACGGGGGGGGAACCGGGGAGCTGTTTTTT. Its translation is CASSHGGGTGELFF. This chain links TRBV27 with TRBJ2-2; 8 positions agree with TRBD2. The germline gives CDR1 MNHEY, CDR2 SMNVEV (reference sequence). CDR3 length: 14 residues. The V and J ends lost 8 bases and 5 bases, in that order; junction bases with no gene match: 7.

The J gene is TRBJ1-1, the V gene TRBV3-1 (or the pseudogene TRBV3-2); D is unresolved. Germline V gene sequence: CDR1 LGHDT, CDR2 YNNKEL (reference sequence). The CDR3 runs 14 residues. V was shortened by 1 base and J by 4 bases, with 10 bases between the two germline ends. The chain's CDR3 is CASSQVGVSTEAFF. The CDR3 coding sequence is TGTGCCAGCAGCCAAGTTGGTGTGAGCACTGAAGCTTTCTTT.

J is TRBJ2-5 and V is TRBV24-1; 7 bases are a match to TRBD1. V dropped 1 base and J dropped 5; count of bases not matched to a gene: 3. The length of the CDR3 is 14 residues. Germline V CDR1 and CDR2: KGHDR, SFDVKD. The CDR3 nucleotides are TGTGCCACCAGTGATTTTACAGGGGTGGAGACCCAGTACTTC. Protein: CATSDFTGVETQYF.

V is TRBV27 and J is TRBJ2-1; 7 bases are shared with TRBD1. The CDR3 runs 15 residues. The junction had 6 bases not matched to a gene; V was cut back by 3 bases and J by 4 bases. Germline CDR1 reads MNHEY; CDR2 reads SMNVEV (reference sequence). The DNA of the CDR3 is TGTGCCAGCAGTTTGCCACAGGGGATTTACAATGAGCAGTTCTTC. Translated, it gives CASSLPQGIYNEQFF.

The V and J genes are TRBV9 and TRBJ1-6, with 7 bases matching TRBD1. V shed 4 bases, J shed 0 bases, and the junction held 7 bases outside the gene matches. The CDR3 length is 17 residues. The germline V gene has CDR1 SGDLS and CDR2 YYNGEE. CDR3 nucleotides: TGTGCCAGCAGCTCCTTGCCAGGGGGCTCCTATAATTCACCCCTCCACTTT. Its translation: CASSSLPGGSYNSPLHF.

This clone occurred a few times. This sample also contains other DNA sequences that code for the same CDR3. The V gene is TRBV30, the J gene TRBJ1-2, with D possibly TRBD1 on 6 matching bases. This CDR3 spans 15 amino acids. V was clipped by 2 bases and J by 7 bases, with 20 bases between them. Germline values: CDR1 GTSNPN, CDR2 SVGIG (reference sequence). The CDR3 loop is CAWSYRGGVSGGYTF. The DNA for the CDR3 is TGTGCCTGGAGTTACCGGGGGGGCGTTAGCGGTGGCTACACCTTC.

V and J are TRBV2 and TRBJ2-7; 9 bases agree with TRBD1. This CDR3 is built from 13 residues. Germline V lookup: CDR1 SNHLY, CDR2 FYNNEI. Germline trimming cut 10 bases from V and 4 bases from J; bases unmatched to any gene: 8. The CDR3 protein is CAILGTGKYEQYF. CDR3 DNA sequence: TGTGCCATCCTCGGGACAGGGAAGTACGAGCAGTACTTC.

The chain is built from TRBV27 and TRBJ1-2; 8 positions agree with TRBD1. This CDR3 comprises 15 residues. Germline V gene lookup returns CDR1 MNHEY and CDR2 SMNVEV (reference sequence). Trimming cost V 5 bases and J 4 bases; bases outside gene matches: 9. The DNA of the CDR3 is TGTGCCAGCAGTGACAGGGGAATAGGTTCCTATGGCTACACCTTC. Translated, it gives CASSDRGIGSYGYTF.

This clone appeared once. The chain links TRBV18 to TRBJ1-1; no firm D call. Between the trimmed V and J ends, which lost 8 bases and 3 bases, there was a span of 7 bases. This CDR3 is 11 amino acids long. Germline assignment: CDR1 KGHSH and CDR2 LQKENI. The CDR3, as DNA: TGTGCCAGCCGGGGAGACACTGAAGCTTTCTTT. This sequence encodes CASRGDTEAFF.

V is TRBV6-5 and J is TRBJ2-1; unclear D gene. CDR1 is MNHEY, CDR2 SVGAGI, per germline. CDR3 length equals 16 residues. The V and J ends lost 4 bases and 9 bases respectively, with 22 bases between them. CDR3 residues: CASSSRRQRIIGEQFF. The CDR3 bases are TGTGCCAGCAGTTCAAGAAGGCAGCGAATAATAGGTGAGCAGTTCTTC.

DNA of the CDR3: TGTGCCACCGGGGACAGGCTCGAGCAGTACTTC. Protein product: CATGDRLEQYF. This chain uses TRBV19 with TRBJ2-7; 8 bases align to TRBD1. There are 11 residues in the CDR3. The V and J ends lost 10 bases and 6 bases, in that order; junction bases with no gene match: 5. CDR1 LNHDA and CDR2 SQIVND come from the germline V gene (reference sequence).

The V call is TRBV6-1, the J call TRBJ2-1; D call uncertain. The germline gives CDR1 MNHNS, CDR2 SASEGT. V was trimmed by 2 bases and J by 4 bases, leaving 3 bases between them. The CDR3 totals 12 residues. The CDR3 here is CASSEPYNEQFF. The CDR3 bases are TGTGCCAGCAGTGAACCTTACAATGAGCAGTTCTTC.

The chain uses TRBV27 and TRBJ1-1; no definite D call. This CDR3 comprises 12 residues. The V end lost 9 bases, the J end lost 4 bases, and 12 bases lay between the germline ends. CDR1 MNHEY and CDR2 SMNVEV come from the germline V gene (reference sequence). DNA of the CDR3: TGTGCCAGTCAACGGGGTGCCACTGAAGCTTTCTTT. Translated: CASQRGATEAFF.

This clone was observed once. The chain has TRBV6-5 and TRBJ1-5; D unclear. The CDR3 extends over 14 amino acids. V was cut by 6 bases and J by 4 bases, with 13 bases left in between. The germline CDR1 and CDR2 sequences are MNHEY and SVGAGI. The chain's CDR3 is CASREEVRNQPQHF. As DNA, the CDR3 is TGTGCCAGCAGAGAGGAAGTTAGGAATCAGCCCCAGCATTTT.